One sample yielded the 26 T cell receptor beta chains listed below, sequenced in a study of blood T cells in healthy people across ages. Alongside a J-beta primer mix, a sample-barcoded 5' primer served in a second PCR lasting 7 to 11 cycles. TCRdb recomputed calls from the 5' RACE reads with MiXCR, one row per CDR3 protein. The sample shows 700,000 to 1,000,000 distinct CDR3 sequences, 40% to 50% of them seen only once. The sample taken for sequencing was blood. The receptors here all came from a man between 60 and 70 years old in good health.

The rearrangement links TRBV6-1 to TRBJ2-6, with a weak D call TRBD2 (5 bases). The germline V and J ends were trimmed by 2 bases and 0 bases, with 11 bases remaining between them. Germline values: CDR1 MNHNS, CDR2 SASEGT. This CDR3 spans 17 amino acids. The DNA for the CDR3 is TGTGCCAGCAGTGAACAAGTAGGGAGCTCTGGGGCCAACGTCCTGACTTTC. As protein: CASSEQVGSSGANVLTF.

V usage is TRBV5-1 and J usage is TRBJ2-2; the D gene is possibly TRBD1 (6 bases). The CDR3 is 16 residues long. Germline-derived CDR1 and CDR2 are SGHRS and YFSETQ. The V end was cut by 3 bases, the J end by 0 bases, with 12 bases between. CDR3 nucleotides: TGCGCCAGCAGCTCACAGGGCTTCGCGAACACCGGGGAGCTGTTTTTT. Its protein product is CASSSQGFANTGELFF.

The V and J genes are TRBV30 and TRBJ2-3, with 8 positions matching TRBD1. Losses at the gene ends were 0 bases for V and 4 bases for J; bases not matched to a gene: 6. Germline-derived CDR1 and CDR2 are GTSNPN and SVGIG (reference sequence). The CDR3 is 15 residues long. The chain's CDR3 is CAWSVSRGLSDTQYF. The CDR3 DNA reads TGTGCCTGGAGTGTGAGCAGGGGGCTTTCAGATACGCAGTATTTT.

The chain employs TRBV21-1 and TRBJ1-4. TRBV21-1 represents a pseudogene. CDR3 length: 17 residues. The CDR3 region has the DNA TGTGCCAGCAGCAAAGAGGCCCGCAGTCTAGGCTGTGAAAAACTGTTTTTT. This encodes CASSKEARSLGCEKLFF.

The V call is TRBV7-9, the J call TRBJ2-7; no reliable D call. There are 13 residues in the CDR3. CDR1 and CDR2 from the germline V gene are SEHNR and FQNEAQ (reference sequence). V lost 5 bases, J lost 2 bases, and 10 bases lay in between. In nucleotides, the CDR3 is TGTGCCAGCAGCGCACGGGTCCCCTACGAGCAGTACTTC. Residues: CASSARVPYEQYF.

The gene calls are TRBV3-1 and TRBJ2-7; the D gene is possibly TRBD2 (5 bases). V dropped 0 bases and J dropped 10 bases, with 10 bases sitting between them. The V gene's germline CDR1 is LGHDT and CDR2 YNNKEL (reference sequence). The CDR3 runs 12 residues. CDR3 in DNA: TGTGCCAGCAGCCAAGATCGGGGAGACCAGTACTTC. Translation: CASSQDRGDQYF.

This clonotype was counted a few times. The chain couples TRBV7-2 to TRBJ1-1; weak D call: TRBD1 (6 bases). Germline CDR1 reads SGHTA; CDR2 reads FQGNSA. There are 16 residues in the CDR3. V was trimmed by 5 bases and J by 4 bases, leaving 20 bases between them. The CDR3 spells CASSPRGLPGATEAFF. CDR3 nucleotides: TGTGCCAGCAGCCCCCGGGGGCTCCCGGGGGCCACTGAAGCTTTCTTT.

This clonotype was seen only a few times. The V and J genes are TRBV3-1 and TRBJ1-2; TRBD1 agrees at 9 bases. Trimming took 0 bases from V and 6 from J; bases not matched to a gene: 5. The CDR3 runs to 15 residues. Germline-derived CDR1 and CDR2 are LGHDT and YNNKEL (reference sequence). The CDR3 DNA is TGTGCCAGCAGCCAAGATGTCAACAGGGGGCATGGCTACACCTTC. This encodes CASSQDVNRGHGYTF.

The chain recombines TRBV5-1 with TRBJ2-1, with D unclear. Trimming cost V 0 bases and J 8 bases, with 15 bases left between them. The CDR3 is 15 residues long. The germline gives CDR1 SGHRS, CDR2 YFSETQ. The CDR3 sequence: CASSLGQSSWDEQFF. CDR3 nucleotide sequence: TGCGCCAGCAGCTTGGGACAATCTTCATGGGATGAGCAGTTCTTC.

This chain uses TRBV12-3 or TRBV12-4 with TRBJ1-6, with 10 bases that match TRBD1. The CDR3 is 15 residues long. Trimming at V came to 6 bases and at J to 8 bases, leaving 7 bases not matched to a gene. The CDR3 protein is CASRSTGTGDSPLHF. In DNA, the CDR3 is TGTGCCAGCAGATCAACCGGGACAGGGGATTCACCCCTCCACTTT.

The genes are TRBV7-8 and TRBJ1-5; 7 nucleotides line up with TRBD1. Germline V lookup: CDR1 SGHVS, CDR2 FQNEAQ. V lost 5 bases to trimming and J lost 4 bases; unmatched junction nucleotides: 14. The length of the CDR3 is 17 residues. CDR3 region: CASSPGTATNKNQPQHF. The DNA for the CDR3 is TGTGCCAGCAGCCCTGGGACAGCGACCAATAAGAATCAGCCCCAGCATTTT. The entire variable domain, with the rest obtained from reference TRBV7-8 and TRBJ1-5, is as follows: GAGVSQSPRYKVAKRGQDVALRCDPISGHVSLFWYQQALGQGPEFLTYFQNEAQLDKSGLPSDRFFAERPEGSVSTLKIQRTQQEDSAVYLCASSPGTATNKNQPQHFGDGTRLSIL.

This chain uses TRBV4-3 with TRBJ2-5; unclear D gene. The CDR3 extends over 14 amino acids. Trimming cost V 1 base and J 11 bases, with 17 bases left between them. Germline assignment: CDR1 LGHNA and CDR2 YSLEER. CDR3 amino acids: CASSQGAHPYEQYF. The CDR3 bases are TGCGCCAGCAGCCAAGGTGCCCACCCGTATGAGCAGTACTTC.

The gene calls are TRBV20-1 and TRBJ1-3; 9 bases line up with TRBD1. The CDR3 covers 13 residues. V trimming: 1 base; J trimming: 11 bases; junction bases outside the gene matches: 6. Germline V lookup: CDR1 DFQATT, CDR2 SNEGSKA (reference sequence). The CDR3 DNA reads TGCAGTGCTAGAGTTAGACAGGGGGAGTCCATATATTTT. Translating gives CSARVRQGESIYF.

The sample holds a few counts of this clonotype. V gene TRBV20-1 combines with J gene TRBJ1-2; D remains unclear. Trimming left V 4 bases short and J 4 bases short, with 19 bases between. Germline CDR1 is DFQATT and CDR2 is SNEGSKA (reference sequence). The CDR3 consists of 15 residues. The CDR3 bases are TGCAGTGCTAACGATCGGAAGGGCCCCGTCTATGGCTACACCTTC. Encoded protein: CSANDRKGPVYGYTF.

The chain combines TRBV28 with TRBJ2-1, with 13 bases that match TRBD2. The V gene end was trimmed by 1 base and the J gene end by 3 bases; junction bases not matched to a gene: 6. CDR1 MDHEN and CDR2 SYDVKM come from the germline V gene. The CDR3 has 18 amino acids. CDR3 protein: CASSLLGGTSGVYNEQFF. CDR3 in DNA: TGTGCCAGCAGTTTATTAGGGGGGACTAGCGGGGTCTACAATGAGCAGTTCTTC.

The rearrangement links TRBV7-2 to TRBJ2-4; D not certain. The end of the DNA aligns better with TRBJ2-7, so the J call may be wrong. The CDR3 consists of 13 residues. CDR1 is SGHTA and CDR2 is FQGNSA in the germline V gene. CDR3: CASSLLVAYEQYF. In DNA form, the CDR3 reads TGTGCCAGCAGCTTATTGGTCGCCTACGAGCAGTACTTC.

This clonotype was seen a few times. The chain combines TRBV12-3 or TRBV12-4 with TRBJ2-3; D ambiguous. This CDR3 contains 15 residues. Trimming took off 2 bases at V and 2 bases at J, with 11 bases between the two ends. The CDR3 coding sequence is TGTGCCAGCAGTTTACTAGTCCCCCACACAGATACGCAGTATTTT. As protein: CASSLLVPHTDTQYF.

The gene calls are TRBV30 and TRBJ1-4; TRBD1 matches 9 bases. The ends lost 2 bases at V and 8 bases at J; junction bases unmatched: 9. The CDR3 length is 15 residues. Germline CDR1 GTSNPN, CDR2 SVGIG (reference sequence). CDR3 sequence: CAWSSLGQGGEKLFF. The CDR3 bases are TGTGCCTGGAGTTCTCTGGGACAGGGAGGGGAAAAACTGTTTTTT.

The rearrangement joins TRBV6-1 to TRBJ2-3; the D gene is possibly TRBD2 (5 bases). Per the germline V gene, CDR1 is MNHNS and CDR2 is SASEGT. The CDR3 is 15 residues long. V was clipped by 4 bases and J by 1 base, with 12 bases between them. DNA of the CDR3: TGTGCCAGCAGTGCCGTAGCGAGGGGCACAGATACGCAGTATTTT. Translated, it gives CASSAVARGTDTQYF.

This chain joins TRBV12-3 or TRBV12-4 and TRBJ1-2; unclear D gene. The CDR3 consists of 14 residues. The ends were cut back, 3 bases at V and 0 bases at J, with 8 bases in the middle. The CDR3 nucleotides are TGTGCCAGCAGTTTTCAGAGCTCTAACTATGGCTACACCTTC. It translates to CASSFQSSNYGYTF.

This chain connects TRBV20-1 to TRBJ1-5, with TRBD1 identical over 9 bases. Germline V gene sequence: CDR1 DFQATT, CDR2 SNEGSKA (reference sequence). This CDR3 is built from 14 residues. Trimming removed 6 bases from V and 6 bases from J; junction bases left unmatched: 9. Here the CDR3 DNA reads TGCAGTGCCTGGGGACAGGGAAGGGGTCAGCCCCAGCATTTT. This gives the protein CSAWGQGRGQPQHF.

This chain connects TRBV20-1 to TRBJ2-3; D not resolved. V lost 3 bases and J lost 4, with 14 bases in between. CDR1 DFQATT and CDR2 SNEGSKA come from the germline V gene (reference sequence). This CDR3 comprises 14 residues. The CDR3, as DNA: TGCAGTGCTAGTCCCGGGCCAGACGCAGATACGCAGTATTTT. It is translated as CSASPGPDADTQYF.

The chain joins TRBV15 to TRBJ2-5; D gene ambiguous. Germline CDR1 and CDR2: LNHNV and YYDKDF (reference sequence). This CDR3 comprises 13 residues. Deletions cut 0 bases from V and 5 bases from J, with 7 bases between. The CDR3 is CATSRDRWETQYF. CDR3 in DNA: TGTGCCACCAGCAGAGATCGTTGGGAGACCCAGTACTTC. The full variable domain, in which reference TRBV15 and TRBJ2-5 provide the parts outside the CDR3, is DAMVIQNPRYQVTQFGKPVTLSCSQTLNHNVMYWYQQKSSQAPKLLFHYYDKDFNNEADTPDNFQSRRPNTSFCFLDIRSPGLGDTAMYLCATSRDRWETQYFGPGTRLLVL.

This clonotype was found a few times. This chain joins TRBV5-1 and TRBJ2-1, with a weak D call TRBD2 (5 bases). The CDR3 contains 16 residues. Looked up from germline, CDR1 is SGHRS and CDR2 is YFSETQ. V lost 0 bases and J lost 1, with 11 bases in between. This CDR3 reads CASSLDVSGSYNEQFF. The CDR3 nucleotides read TGCGCCAGCAGCTTGGACGTCAGCGGTTCCTACAATGAGCAGTTCTTC.

This clonotype was picked up many times. The J gene is TRBJ1-2, the V gene TRBV7-3; 8 positions match TRBD1. The germline V gene encodes CDR1 SGHTA and CDR2 FQGTGA. With 5 bases clipped from V and 4 bases from J, the junction kept 12 bases outside the gene matches. The CDR3 extends over 16 amino acids. CDR3: CASSPRTGPGSYGYTF. CDR3 nucleotides: TGTGCCAGCAGCCCCCGGACAGGGCCGGGTTCCTATGGCTACACCTTC.

V gene TRBV9 combines with J gene TRBJ2-3, with TRBD1 identical over 9 bases. Losses at the gene ends were 4 bases for V and 4 bases for J; bases not matched to a gene: 4. The CDR3 spans 14 residues. Germline V gene sequence: CDR1 SGDLS, CDR2 YYNGEE. The CDR3 here is CASSPWTGADTQYF. The CDR3 DNA reads as TGTGCCAGCAGCCCGTGGACAGGGGCAGATACGCAGTATTTT.